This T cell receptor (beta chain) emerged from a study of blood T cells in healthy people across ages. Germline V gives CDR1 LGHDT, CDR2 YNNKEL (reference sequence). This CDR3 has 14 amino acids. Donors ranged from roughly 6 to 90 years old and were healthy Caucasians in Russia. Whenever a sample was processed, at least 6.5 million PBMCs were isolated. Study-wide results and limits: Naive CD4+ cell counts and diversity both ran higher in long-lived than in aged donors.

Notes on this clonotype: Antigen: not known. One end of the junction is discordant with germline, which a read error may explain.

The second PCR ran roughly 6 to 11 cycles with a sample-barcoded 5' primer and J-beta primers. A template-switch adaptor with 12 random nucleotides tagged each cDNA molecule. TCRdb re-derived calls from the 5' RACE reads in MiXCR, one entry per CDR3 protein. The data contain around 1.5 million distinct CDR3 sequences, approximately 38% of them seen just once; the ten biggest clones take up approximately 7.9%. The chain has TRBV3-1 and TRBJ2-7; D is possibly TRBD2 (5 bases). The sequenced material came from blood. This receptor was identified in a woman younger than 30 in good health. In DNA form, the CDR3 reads TGTGCCGGCAGCCAAGAGGGCGGCTCCTACGAGCAGTACTTC. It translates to CAGSQEGGSYEQYF.